This paragraph reports one TCR beta chain. This clonotype was counted at least ten times. It has no known antigen specificity. Per-nucleotide qualities are absent, and no much larger clonotype sits a single base away. Preparation of the library involved multiplex PCR. Sequencing took place on an Illumina HiSeq 4000. iRepertoire HTBI primers and Arm-PCR amplification of CDR3 regions were used to construct TCR beta libraries. Before sequencing, the PCR products went through gel purification. In the original analysis: Gene usage analysis of CDR3 amino acid clonotypes used the approximately 56 TRBV and 14 to 15 TRBJ segments found across samples. COPE and FqMerger were used to merge the filtered high-quality paired reads into contigs. Contigs were aligned with BLAST to IMGT TRBV, TRBD and TRBJ reference genes, and CDR3 was defined per IMGT. Any clonotype with a frequency above 0.1% was classified as a highly expanded clone. Shannon entropy was used to measure repertoire diversity, and the Gini coefficient was used to measure V-J evenness. Public clonotypes were defined as clonotypes shared by more than one individual. TCRdb ran its own pipeline on the public reads, namely fastp trimming at Q25 and MiXCR clone calling, and kept in-frame beta chains. Every entry covers one CDR3 protein and lists the most common genes and DNA from its rows. The V and J calls follow TCRdb's processing rather than the paper's. The sample includes roughly 420,000 distinct CDR3 sequences, with roughly 15% observed a single time. Of the sample, roughly 23% is held by the ten largest clones.

This record belongs to a study of regulatory T cells in long-lasting Graves disease (dated by TCRdb to the early 2020s). Background on the whole study: In the newly diagnosed Graves' disease group, patients had been taking antithyroid drugs for less than 3 months. This study used TCR sequencing and RNA sequencing of peripheral blood to compare persistent Graves' disease patients against newly diagnosed Graves' disease patients. The study took place in China and was registered as a clinical trial. TCR sequencing covered around 13 persistent and some 20 newly diagnosed Graves' disease patients, around 33 samples in total. General findings and caveats noted by the study authors: The authors noted that the small sample size was a limitation that may lower accuracy. Peripheral blood alone was examined, since thyroid tissue, which constituted the primary lesion, could not be accessed. Compared with newly diagnosed patients, persistent Graves' disease patients had lower TCR Shannon entropy and fewer highly expanded clones, which suggests clonal expansion. Preferential use of TRBV28, TRBJ1-2 and TRBJ2-5 was observed in persistent disease, whereas TRBV20-1 and TRBJ2-1 were favored in newly diagnosed disease. More public clonotypes were shared among persistent patients (under 3,000) than among newly diagnosed patients (under 1,000). Sequencing and analysis were restricted to the TCR beta chain.

The CDR3 has 16 amino acids, counting the end cysteine and phenylalanine. CDR3 DNA is the only sequence kept; it has 48 bases, read in frame from the first base. V is shortened by 6 bases, J by 4 bases, and the region joining them spans 21 bases. The germline V gene sets CDR1 to SNHLY and CDR2 to FYNNEI. Reading the label with the study, this specimen's time point is: newly diagnosed GD, antithyroid drugs for less than 3 months. For both TCR sequencing and RNA sequencing, RNA was extracted from PBMCs using TRIzol. The diagnosis of Graves' disease was made according to American Thyroid Association guidelines. Patients for the study were recruited at an endocrinology department in Xi'an, China. Each patient gave about 10 milliliters of peripheral blood, collected in an EDTA anticoagulant tube. Ficoll Paque Plus density gradient separation was used to isolate PBMCs, and no additional T cell sorting was done. An Agilent 2100 Bioanalyzer and agarose gel were used to assess RNA quality, and a NanoDrop 2000 was used to measure RNA concentration.

This sample was shared with a second study, whose subject was T cells in Graves' hyperthyroidism and ophthalmopathy. According to the second study: Stable Graves' hyperthyroidism was defined as no progression to ophthalmopathy during 18 months of follow-up. The hyperthyroidism patients were between 18 and 65 years old and newly diagnosed, with a disease duration of less than 2 months. Exclusion was applied to patients with uncontrolled infections, other autoimmune diseases, pregnancy or lactation. Diagnoses were established on the basis of clinical symptoms, serum thyroxine and TRAb, thyroid ultrasound, and orbital computed tomography. A first-round RT-PCR of the TCR CDR3 used the HTBI primer set with the Qiagen OneStep RT-PCR kit. Blood samples also contained most of the expanded thyroid clonotypes (frequency above 0.001), which suggests that blood repertoires may reflect thyroid immune responses. A 13 V-J signature model separated ophthalmopathy from stable hyperthyroidism, with 87.88% sensitivity and about 81% specificity in cross-validation and 80%/75% in testing. In validation, progression to ophthalmopathy was predicted by the model with 65% to 71% sensitivity and 72% to 80% specificity, a median of 6.5 months before onset. To identify TCR V-J signatures that set the groups apart, the researchers used a discovery cohort of about a hundred patients, made up of 40 to 45 with Graves' ophthalmopathy and some 56 with stable Graves' hyperthyroidism. An independent validation cohort of under 20 hyperthyroidism patients and approximately 16 patients who later progressed to ophthalmopathy tested prospective prediction of ophthalmopathy. The roughly 100 discovery patients were randomly divided into training and test sets at a 7:3 ratio. Thyroid tissue and blood T-cell repertoires from several Graves' hyperthyroidism patients were also compared in the study. After sampling, hyperthyroidism patients received methimazole starting at 30 mg daily, and ophthalmopathy patients received high-dose intravenous methylprednisolone. Libraries were constructed in a second round of multiplex PCR, after which size selection and purification were carried out. The libraries were sequenced on an Illumina HiSeq2000 using paired-end 100 bp reads. SOAPnuke was used to process the raw data, removing reads that contained adapters or uncalled bases, had a mean Phred below 15, or lacked an exact match to the constant primer or identifier. COPE v1.2.5 was used to merge the high-quality paired reads, and each unique nucleotide sequence was defined as a clonotype. MiTCR v1.1 was used to align the clonotypes against IMGT TRBV, TRBD and TRBJ reference segments. Analysis was restricted to V-J combinations with a frequency above 0.0001, which covered about 99% of repertoires. The TCS score was defined as F50 (clonal expansion) divided by E x V (chaos), with BLOSUM62-based TCRdist calculated between CDR3 peptides within each V-J. Welch's t-statistics and random forest reduced 500 to 550 V-J features to fewer than 15, which were used in a naive Bayes classifier (R e1071). Sample size was not statistically predetermined, and investigators were not blinded to group allocation. TCR Vbeta CDR3 sequencing of 120 to 150 peripheral blood samples (over 40 ophthalmopathy, over 70 hyperthyroidism and 17 progressor patients) is reported in the paper.

The sequences come from peripheral blood mononuclear cells (PBMCs), collected at new diagnosis, from a patient treated with antithyroid drugs. Here the chain combines TRBV2 and TRBJ2-5; a tentative D match to TRBD1 spans 6 bases. This sequence was found in a woman under 30 with Graves disease. Donor details come from another sample of the same person, matched by shared clones. The CDR3 here reads CASSKTPTGFGETQYF. The nucleotide sequence is TGTGCCAGCAGCAAAACACCTACAGGGTTCGGAGAGACCCAGTACTTC.